Detailed here is one TCR beta chain. The authors' processing: Counts of nucleated cells, estimated from reference gene primer amplification, were obtained. Clones were sequenced by immunoSEQ multiplex PCR, and TCRdb holds only the in-frame ones, with some missing. V and J calls and clone size are copied from that table; D and trimming were computed from the DNA. The sample lists approximately 220,000 clones, roughly 80% seen once, with about 1.3% in the top ten. This CDR3 region has 15 residues. The germline CDR1 and CDR2 sequences are MDHEN and SYDVKM. V lost 5 bases, J lost 10 bases, and 11 bases stayed unmatched. This sample is drawn from a study of blood T cell repertoires in COVID-19.

The receptor's source is a woman in her forties with acute COVID-19. This chain joins TRBV28 and TRBJ1-6; 7 bases align to TRBD1. Sequencing used PBMCs or T cells enriched from blood (not recorded which). The CDR3 loop is CASSITGTVPSPLHF. The CDR3 bases are TGTGCCAGCAGTATAACCGGGACAGTCCCCTCACCCCTCCACTTT.